This entry lists 5 T cell receptor beta chains sequenced from one sample in a study of B cell selection in AIRE deficiency. CD4+CD127+ cells were sorted as the conventional CD4 T cells. Profiled with immunoSEQ multiplex PCR; TCRdb holds only in-frame clones, not every one. The repertoire holds 20,000 to 30,000 clones, about 95% seen once, with approximately 0.21% in the top ten. Sequenced material: CD4+CD127+ conventional T cells sorted from PBMCs. These receptors were taken from a human donor in good health.

This CDR3 is CSVTVTPNTGELFF. Written as DNA, the CDR3 is TGCAGCGTAACAGTTACCCCGAACACCGGGGAGCTGTTTTTT. The V gene is TRBV29-1, the J gene TRBJ2-2; D remains ambiguous. Germline assignment: CDR1 SQVTM and CDR2 ANQGSEA. The CDR3 sequence is 14 residues long. Trimming took off 6 bases at V and 0 bases at J, with 11 bases between the two ends.

Comments on this clone: This same CDR3 is encoded by further DNA sequences in the sample. The V call is TRBV5-1, the J call TRBJ2-1; D is uncertain. This CDR3 has 16 residues. Trimming pared 0 bases from V and 0 bases from J, leaving 10 bases between. The germline V gene encodes CDR1 SGHRS and CDR2 YFSETQ. DNA for the CDR3: TGCGCCAGCAGCTTGGCGGCATTGAGCTCCTACAATGAGCAGTTCTTC. Translated: CASSLAALSSYNEQFF.

This clone was counted only a few times. The chain uses TRBV6-1 and TRBJ2-7; 8 positions match TRBD2. J lost 4 bases, V lost 6 bases, and 11 bases had no gene match. Germline CDR1 reads MNHNS; CDR2 reads SASEGT. The CDR3 length is 15 residues. CDR3 sequence (DNA): TGTGCCAGCAGCGCCCCGGGGGGGCGCGGGTACGAGCAGTACTTC. This codes for CASSAPGGRGYEQYF.

The chain combines TRBV28 with TRBJ2-1; 8 bases map to TRBD2. V lost 5 bases, J lost 4 bases, and 10 bases stayed unmatched. The CDR3 runs to 16 residues. Germline V gives CDR1 MDHEN, CDR2 SYDVKM. In DNA form, the CDR3 reads TGTGCCAGCAGTCCTATATTTAGCGGGGAATACAATGAGCAGTTCTTC. It encodes CASSPIFSGEYNEQFF. Using reference TRBV28 and TRBJ2-1 for the parts outside the CDR3, the full variable domain is DVKVTQSSRYLVKRTGEKVFLECVQDMDHENMFWYRQDPGLGLRLIYFSYDVKMKEKGDIPEGYSVSREKKERFSLILESASTNQTSMYLCASSPIFSGEYNEQFFGPGTRLTVL.

The genes are TRBV11-1 and TRBJ1-1; D is possibly TRBD1 (6 bases). CDR3 length: 13 residues. Germline CDR1 is SGHAT and CDR2 is FQDESV (reference sequence). Trimming took 2 bases from V and 5 from J, leaving 9 bases between them. The CDR3 sequence: CASSLYRETEAFF. Written as DNA, the CDR3 is TGTGCCAGCAGCTTATACAGGGAGACTGAAGCTTTCTTT.